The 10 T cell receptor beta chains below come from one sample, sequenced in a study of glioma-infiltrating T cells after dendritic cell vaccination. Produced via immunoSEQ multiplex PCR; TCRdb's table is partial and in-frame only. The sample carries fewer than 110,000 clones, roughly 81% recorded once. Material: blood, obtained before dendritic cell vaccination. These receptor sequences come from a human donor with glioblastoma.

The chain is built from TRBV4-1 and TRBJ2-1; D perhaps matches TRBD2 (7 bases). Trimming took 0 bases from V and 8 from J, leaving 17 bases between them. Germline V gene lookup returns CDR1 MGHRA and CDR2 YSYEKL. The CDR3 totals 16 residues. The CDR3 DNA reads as TGCGCCAGCAGCCAAGATGGGCTAGCGGACAGCGATGAGCAGTTCTTC. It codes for CASSQDGLADSDEQFF.

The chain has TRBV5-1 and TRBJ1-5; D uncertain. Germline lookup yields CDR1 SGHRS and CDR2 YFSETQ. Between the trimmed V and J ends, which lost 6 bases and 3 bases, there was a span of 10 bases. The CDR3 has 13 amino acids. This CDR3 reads CASKRSPNQPQHF. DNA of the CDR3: TGCGCCAGCAAAAGGAGTCCCAATCAGCCCCAGCATTTT.

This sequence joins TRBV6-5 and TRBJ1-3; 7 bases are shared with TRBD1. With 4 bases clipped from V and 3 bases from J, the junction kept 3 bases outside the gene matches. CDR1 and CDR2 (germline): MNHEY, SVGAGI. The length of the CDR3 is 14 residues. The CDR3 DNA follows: TGTGCCAGCAGTTTAGACAGGGATGGAAACACCATATATTTT. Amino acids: CASSLDRDGNTIYF.

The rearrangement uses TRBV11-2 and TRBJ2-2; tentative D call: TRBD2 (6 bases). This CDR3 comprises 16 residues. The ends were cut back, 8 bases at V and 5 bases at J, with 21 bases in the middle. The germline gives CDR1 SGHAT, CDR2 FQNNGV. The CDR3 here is CASRNLGGRGTGELFF. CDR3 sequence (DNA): TGTGCCAGCCGTAACCTGGGAGGACGGGGGACCGGGGAGCTGTTTTTT. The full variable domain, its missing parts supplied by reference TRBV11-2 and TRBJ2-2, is EAGVAQSPRYKIIEKRQSVAFWCNPISGHATLYWYQQILGQGPKLLIQFQNNGVVDDSQLPKDRFSAERLKGVDSTLKIQPAKLEDSAVYLCASRNLGGRGTGELFFGEGSRLTVL.

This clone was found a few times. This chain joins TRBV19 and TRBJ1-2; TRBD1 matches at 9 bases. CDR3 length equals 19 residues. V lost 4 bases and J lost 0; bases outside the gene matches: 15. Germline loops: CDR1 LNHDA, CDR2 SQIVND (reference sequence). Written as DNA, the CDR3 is TGTGCCAGTAGTAACCGACCTGGACAGGGGTTCGGAGCTAACTATGGCTACACCTTC. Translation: CASSNRPGQGFGANYGYTF.

The CDR3 DNA sequence: TGTGCCAGCAGCCCCAGAGGGATCGGCTACGAGCAGTACTTC. Translated, it gives CASSPRGIGYEQYF. The J gene is TRBJ2-7, the V gene TRBV9, with a possible D match to TRBD2 (5 bases). Trimming removed 4 bases from V and 3 bases from J, with 14 bases in between. CDR1 and CDR2 from the germline V gene are SGDLS and YYNGEE. CDR3 size: 14 residues.

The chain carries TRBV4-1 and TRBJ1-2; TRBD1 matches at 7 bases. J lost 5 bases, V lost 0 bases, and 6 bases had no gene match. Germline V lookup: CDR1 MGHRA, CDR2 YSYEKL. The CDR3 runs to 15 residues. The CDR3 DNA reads TGCGCCAGCAGCCAAGAGGCAGAACAGGGGTATGGCTACACCTTC. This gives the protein CASSQEAEQGYGYTF.

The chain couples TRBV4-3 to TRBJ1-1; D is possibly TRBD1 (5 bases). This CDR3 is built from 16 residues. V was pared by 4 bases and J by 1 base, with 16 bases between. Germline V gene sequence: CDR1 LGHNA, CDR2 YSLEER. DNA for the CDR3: TGCGCCAGCAGCCGTACGGGTTCCGGGGGGAACACTGAAGCTTTCTTT. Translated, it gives CASSRTGSGGNTEAFF.

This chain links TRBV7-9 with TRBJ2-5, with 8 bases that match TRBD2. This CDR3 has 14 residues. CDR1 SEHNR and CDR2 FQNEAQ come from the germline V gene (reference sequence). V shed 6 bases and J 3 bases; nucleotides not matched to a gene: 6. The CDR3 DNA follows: TGTGCCAGCAGATTACCACTAGCGGAAGAGACCCAGTACTTC. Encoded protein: CASRLPLAEETQYF.

CDR3 nucleotides: TGCGCCAGCAGCAAAAACAGGGGGGCCACTGAAGCTTTCTTT. Translating gives CASSKNRGATEAFF. V and J are TRBV5-1 and TRBJ1-1; 8 bases line up with TRBD1. CDR1 and CDR2 from the germline V gene are SGHRS and YFSETQ. This CDR3 has 14 amino acids. V trimming: 4 bases; J trimming: 4 bases; junction bases outside the gene matches: 6.